The sequence of this T cell receptor (beta chain) was determined in a study of shared clonotypes between healthy human individuals (dated by TCRdb to the early 2020s). Concerning the study at large: The cohort included a few men and a couple of women between 18 and 49 years of age. Leukapheresis yielded between about 0.9 and 10 billion PBMCs per donor. For each donor, CD4 naive and CD4 memory were each run on three plates, CD8 naive on two plates, and CD8 memory on one plate. The study deeply sequenced blood TCR repertoires of roughly five healthy adults to estimate repertoire size and the extent of clonotype sharing between individuals. To increase sequencing depth and limit assay-specific biases, TCR repertoire library preparation and sequencing were carried out by different laboratories using diverse techniques.

The donors were healthy, HIV-negative adults with no recently reported acute infections or vaccinations. All donors were Caucasian adults living in Nashville, Tennessee, USA. CD4+ T cells were enriched by magnetic negative selection; naive cells were then positively selected on CD45RA, and the negative fraction formed the memory subset. After blood collection by leukapheresis, PBMCs were isolated using Ficoll-Histopaque density gradient centrifugation and then cryopreserved in the vapor phase of liquid nitrogen. Analytical flow cytometry was used to check the purity and quantity of every magnetically sorted T cell population. Genomic DNA was isolated from every sorted fraction and measured by UV absorbance on a Nanodrop 2000c. In the germline V gene, CDR1 corresponds to MGHDK and CDR2 to SYGVNS. V is trimmed back by 3 bases and J by 0 bases, and the junction contains 8 bases that no gene match accounts for. Measured from the cysteine to the phenylalanine, the CDR3 is 17 residues long. Left in the record is the CDR3 DNA by itself, 51 bases read in frame from the first base.

Beyond this particular receptor, the publication reports: Even with the large sequencing depth, rarefaction of the sorted-subset datasets indicated that sequencing was incomplete. Naive subsets generally had larger estimated clonotype richness than memory subsets did. Compared with non-shared clonotypes, the clonotypes found in all four sorted-subset donors had higher generation probabilities. The genetic and exposure-history diversity represented was limited by the small number of donors. Approximately 5% of naive CD4, 3.5% of naive CD8, approximately 2% of memory CD4, and roughly 0.4% of memory CD8 clonotypes were shared across several donors. Pairwise subsampling indicated that sequencing depth was expected to affect the degree of clonotype sharing among donors. Sampling was restricted to blood, and TCR repertoires in tissues likely differ from the TCR repertoires found in blood.

With regard to this clone: Its cognate antigen has yet to be identified. Nothing much larger sits one base from this clone, and base qualities are not available.

TCR CDR3 regions were amplified from genomic DNA by multiplex PCR using the deep immunoSEQ assay. Extracted genomic DNA from each cell subset was distributed evenly across all wells of several immunoSEQ 96-well plates, and each plate was treated as a replicate. For sorted subsets, each replicate PCR was loaded with roughly 0.2 ug genomic DNA, equivalent to 30,000 to 35,000 T cell genomes. The purified libraries were quantified using a Qubit 3.0 fluorometer, sized with a Bioanalyzer 2100, and then quantified again using the KAPA Library Quantification kit. Every immunoSEQ 96-well plate was sequenced on a separate single-read 150-cycle Illumina NextSeq 550 flow cell. In the authors' own workflow: Because the immunoSEQ output held only junctional sequences and lacked quality scores, the filtering could not match the filtering applied to full-length reads. To assign V/J genes and CDR3, sequences were annotated using PyIR, a Python wrapper for IgBLAST v1.9, with IMGT germline references. Any read was removed if the V/J assignment was weak (E-value above 1e-6), the CDR3 was missing, or the read contained stop codons, out-of-frame junctions, or ambiguous translated residues. A V3J clonotype was defined by an identical inferred V gene, J gene, and CDR3 amino acid sequence. Percentage overlap between repertoires was computed as shared unique clonotypes divided by the size of the smaller repertoire. Repertoire richness was assessed with RTK rarefaction, the Chao1 estimator, and Recon v2.1 estimates of unobserved clonotypes. For all TCRbeta clonotypes obtained by the gDNA method from a handful of donors, generation probabilities were computed with OLGA. TCRdb's version of the immuneACCESS table is confined to in-frame rearrangements and falls short of the full clone set. An unresolved V gene accounts for under half of the shortfall where checked; the remainder is of unknown origin. V, J and clone size reflect that table, while D and trimming were determined from the DNA. In this sample the table shows 2,500,000 or so clones, 92% of which occur a single time. The ten largest account for 0.3% to 0.45% of the sample.

This receptor was obtained from a man between 18 and 29 years old in good health. Some clones in this sample may be carry-over from other donors' samples. Specimen: naive CD4+ T cells from PBMCs. Reading the label with the study, this specimen's cell subset or site is: CD45RA+ positively selected. The chain employs TRBV25-1 and TRBJ2-7; 10 bases in the junction line up with TRBD2. The bases are TGTGCCAGCAGTGAGGGGCTTAGCGGGAGGACCTCCTACGAGCAGTACTTC. Its translation is CASSEGLSGRTSYEQYF.